This TCR beta chain stems from a study of regulatory T cells in long-lasting Graves disease. Whole-study results and caveats: Thyroid tissue was not studied; only peripheral blood was. Newly diagnosed disease favored TRBV20-1 and TRBJ2-1 over persistent disease. Persistent patients shared more public clonotypes (about 2,700) than newly diagnosed patients (around 1,000).

Time point noted: persistent/refractory GD, antithyroid drugs over 5 years with positive TRAb. Following extraction of RNA from PBMCs, that RNA was used to make the TCR library. iRepertoire HTBI primers and Arm-PCR of CDR3 regions built TCR beta libraries. Methods used by the authors: Detected in the samples were roughly 60 TRBV and about 15 TRBJ segments. TCRdb reprocessed the multiplex PCR reads with MiXCR, giving one entry per CDR3 protein. TCRdb's processing, not the authors' own work, is the source of the V and J calls. The data contain roughly 500,000 distinct CDR3 sequences, roughly 23% of them seen just once; the ten biggest clones take up 13%. In this sample, this clonotype turned up many times. What it recognizes is unknown. J lost 17 bases, V lost 5 bases, and 9 bases had no gene match. Germline lookup yields CDR1 MDHEN and CDR2 SYDVKM. The CDR3 runs 12 residues.

V usage is TRBV28 and J usage is TRBJ1-6, with 7 bases aligning to TRBD1. The clonotype originates from a female donor with Graves disease. Specimen: peripheral blood mononuclear cells (PBMCs), collected when the disease was refractory, from a patient treated with antithyroid drugs. DNA for the CDR3: TGTGCCAGCAGTAGATCCGGACAGGTCTTCCACTTT. This encodes CASSRSGQVFHF.